This record covers a single T cell receptor beta chain. The antigen is not known. Sorted subsets were CFSE-labeled and cultured approximately 5 days with allogeneic dendritic cells. Libraries were prepared by immunoSEQ multiplex PCR; TCRdb keeps only in-frame clonotypes and omits some of them. The repertoire has around 13,000 clones, approximately 75% of them found once; the top ten carry 1.1%. This CDR3 spans 13 amino acids. Germline CDR1 and CDR2: MGHRA and YSYEKL. Deletions cut 3 bases from V and 2 bases from J, with 7 bases between. The data stem from a study of regulatory dendritic cells for organ transplantation. On the study more broadly: Regulatory dendritic cells were monocyte-derived, receiving vitamin D3 on days 0 and 4 and IL-10 on day 4.

Sequencing was performed on naive CD8+ T cells from blood cultured with regulatory dendritic cells. Stated subset: CD45RA+ naive T cells. The receptor comes from a human donor in good health. The genes are TRBV4-1 and TRBJ1-2; D gene uncertain. DNA for the CDR3: TGCGCCAGCAGCCATGAGAGGAACTATGGCTACACCTTC. Translated, it gives CASSHERNYGYTF.